This T cell receptor (beta chain) was sequenced in a study of beta chain features in type 1 diabetes. On the study more broadly: No age, gender or cell yield differences were seen between patients and healthy donors. Study-wide findings and caveats: Whether TCRB rearrangement is influenced by HLA type went unresolved here. Cells with high TCR expression could be over-represented when cDNA is sequenced.

This CDR3 has 13 residues. V lost 4 bases and J lost 5, with 11 bases in between. CDR1 and CDR2 (germline): LNHDA, SQIVND (reference sequence). Expressed TCRB transcripts got sequenced, as all isolated RNA was reverse transcribed. TCRdb's copy holds only in-frame clones and misses some; the assay was immunoSEQ multiplex PCR. Among hundreds of thousands of clones listed, 9.6% were seen once. Staining for CD45RO/CCR7/CD25/CD127/CD95/CD27 allowed sorting of CD4+ naive, central memory, regulatory and stem cell-like memory cells. This clone was observed a few times. Its antigen is currently unknown. J is TRBJ1-1 and V is TRBV19, with D possibly being TRBD1 (5 bases). Sequences were obtained from naive CD4+ T cells from blood. The receptor was isolated from a woman under 30 in good health. The CDR3 reads CASSTGQGTEAFF. In nucleotides, the CDR3 is TGTGCCAGTAGTACAGGACAAGGGACTGAAGCTTTCTTT. Full variable domain (rest looked up from reference TRBV19 and TRBJ1-1): DGGITQSPKYLFRKEGQNVTLSCEQNLNHDAMYWYRQDPGQGLRLIYYSQIVNDFQKGDIAEGYSVSREKKESFPLTVTSAQKNPTAFYLCASSTGQGTEAFFGQGTRLTVV.